The 2 T cell receptor beta chains reported below all come from one sample, sequenced in a study of HIV-infected patients and healthy controls. TCRdb re-analysed the 5' RACE reads in MiXCR, keeping a single row per CDR3 protein. The sample holds around 67,000 distinct CDR3 sequences, approximately 16% seen once. Sample: CD4+ T cells from blood. The receptor set was obtained from a human donor in good health.

V and J are TRBV28 and TRBJ2-7; TRBD1 aligns across 9 bases. Trimming at V came to 6 bases and at J to 0 bases, leaving 6 bases not matched to a gene. CDR3 length: 15 amino acids. Germline V gene sequence: CDR1 MDHEN, CDR2 SYDVKM. CDR3 nucleotides: TGTGCCAGCAGCCCGACAGGGGGAGGCTCCTACGAGCAGTACTTC. Its protein is CASSPTGGGSYEQYF.

This clonotype showed up just a few times. This chain joins TRBV6-2 or TRBV6-3 and TRBJ2-3, with D unresolved. The germline V and J ends were trimmed by 6 bases and 2 bases, with 6 bases remaining between them. The CDR3 covers 12 residues. Germline V gene data show CDR1 as MNHEY and CDR2 as SVGEGT. The DNA of the CDR3 is TGTGCCAGCAGAAGGGTCACAGATACGCAGTATTTT. It encodes CASRRVTDTQYF.